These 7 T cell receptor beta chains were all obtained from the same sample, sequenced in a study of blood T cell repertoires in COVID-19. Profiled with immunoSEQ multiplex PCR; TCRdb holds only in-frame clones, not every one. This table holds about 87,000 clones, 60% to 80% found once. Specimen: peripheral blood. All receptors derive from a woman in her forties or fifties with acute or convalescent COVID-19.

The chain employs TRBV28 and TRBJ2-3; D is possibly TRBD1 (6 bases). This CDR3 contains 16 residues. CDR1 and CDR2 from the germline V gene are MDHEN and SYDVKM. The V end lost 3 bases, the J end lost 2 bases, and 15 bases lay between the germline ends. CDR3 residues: CASSLGSRGSTDTQYF. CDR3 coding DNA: TGTGCCAGCAGTTTGGGGAGCAGGGGCTCCACAGATACGCAGTATTTT.

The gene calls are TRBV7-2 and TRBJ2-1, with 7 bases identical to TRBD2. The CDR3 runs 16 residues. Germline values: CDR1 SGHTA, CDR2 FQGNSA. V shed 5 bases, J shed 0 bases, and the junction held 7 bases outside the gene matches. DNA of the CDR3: TGTGCCAGCAGCCGGACTAGTCTAAGCTCCTACAATGAGCAGTTCTTC. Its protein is CASSRTSLSSYNEQFF.

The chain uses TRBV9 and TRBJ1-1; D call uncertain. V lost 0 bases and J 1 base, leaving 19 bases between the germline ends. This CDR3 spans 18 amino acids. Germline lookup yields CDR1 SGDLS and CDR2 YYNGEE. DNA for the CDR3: TGTGCCAGCAGCGTAGGTGTAAAGCGGGCGGCTAAGAACACTGAAGCTTTCTTT. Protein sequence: CASSVGVKRAAKNTEAFF.

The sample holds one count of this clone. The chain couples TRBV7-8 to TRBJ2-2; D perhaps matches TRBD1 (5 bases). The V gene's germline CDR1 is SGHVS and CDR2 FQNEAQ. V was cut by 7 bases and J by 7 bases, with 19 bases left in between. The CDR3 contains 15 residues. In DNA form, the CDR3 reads TGTGCCAGCACCCTGCCCGGGTGGCAGGGCGGGGAGCTGTTTTTT. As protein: CASTLPGWQGGELFF.

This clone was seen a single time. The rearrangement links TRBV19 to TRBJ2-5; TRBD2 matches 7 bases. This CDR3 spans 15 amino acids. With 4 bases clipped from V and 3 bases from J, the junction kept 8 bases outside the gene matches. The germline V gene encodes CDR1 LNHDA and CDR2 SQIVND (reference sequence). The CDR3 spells CASSKGGGGKETQYF. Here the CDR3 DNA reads TGTGCCAGTAGTAAGGGCGGGGGAGGAAAAGAGACCCAGTACTTC.

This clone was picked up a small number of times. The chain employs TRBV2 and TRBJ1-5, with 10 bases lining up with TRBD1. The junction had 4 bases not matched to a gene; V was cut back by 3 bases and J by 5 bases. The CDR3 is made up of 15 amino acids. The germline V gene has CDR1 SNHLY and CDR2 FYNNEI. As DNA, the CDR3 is TGTGCCAGCAGTGACAGTGGGACAGGGGATCAGCCCCAGCATTTT. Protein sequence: CASSDSGTGDQPQHF.

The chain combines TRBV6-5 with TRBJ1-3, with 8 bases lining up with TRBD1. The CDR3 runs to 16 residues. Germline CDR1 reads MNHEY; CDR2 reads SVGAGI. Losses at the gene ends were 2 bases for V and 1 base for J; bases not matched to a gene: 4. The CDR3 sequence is CASSYDRGFSGNTIYF. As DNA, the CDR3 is TGTGCCAGCAGTTACGACAGGGGATTTTCTGGAAACACCATATATTTT.